Following are 19 T cell receptor beta chains from one sample sequenced in a study of post-analysis software for immune sequencing data. The library was made from cDNA and included unique molecular identifiers. From the PCR reads, TCRdb called clonotypes with MiXCR, one entry per CDR3 protein. The sample includes about 540,000 distinct CDR3 sequences, under 40% seen only once; the top ten take 5% to 6%. Antigen specificity for these receptors is unknown. Overall study results and limits: Higher frequency in patients than in controls was seen for roughly five TRBV segments, with TRBV5-6, TRBV5-1 and TRBV20-1 among them.

The material sequenced was blood. These receptors were taken from a girl aged 2 to 17 with multiple sclerosis.

The chain is built from TRBV3-1 and TRBJ2-7; D is ambiguous. There are 13 residues in the CDR3. Trimming left V 4 bases short and J 0 bases short, with 7 bases between. The germline V gene encodes CDR1 LGHDT and CDR2 YNNKEL (reference sequence). CDR3 protein: CASSPIPSYEQYF. The CDR3 DNA follows: TGTGCCAGCAGCCCCATTCCCTCCTACGAGCAGTACTTC.

This sequence joins TRBV3-1 and TRBJ2-2, with unresolved D. There are 15 residues in the CDR3. Trimming left V 0 bases short and J 5 bases short, with 10 bases between. Germline V gene lookup returns CDR1 LGHDT and CDR2 YNNKEL (reference sequence). The CDR3 spells CASSQDTARTGELFF. In DNA form, the CDR3 reads TGTGCCAGCAGCCAAGATACCGCGAGAACCGGGGAGCTGTTTTTT.

The genes are TRBV13 and TRBJ2-5; TRBD1 agrees at 9 bases. The closer fit of TRBJ2-7 to the DNA end suggests the J call may be wrong. The CDR3 is made up of 14 amino acids. Germline V lookup: CDR1 PRHDT, CDR2 FYEKMQ (reference sequence). In DNA, the CDR3 is TGTGCCAGTAAACAGGGGGCGCGGAGGGACGAGCAGTACTTC. Amino acids: CASKQGARRDEQYF.

This clonotype appeared many times. This sequence joins TRBV4-1 and TRBJ2-1, with no clear D. The CDR3 contains 14 residues. The V end lost 0 bases, the J end lost 3 bases, and 6 bases lay between the germline ends. The V gene's germline CDR1 is MGHRA and CDR2 YSYEKL. CDR3 amino acids: CASSQEASYNEQFF. CDR3 in DNA: TGCGCCAGCAGCCAAGAGGCTAGCTACAATGAGCAGTTCTTC.

This clonotype was seen a handful of times. This sequence joins TRBV6-2 or TRBV6-3 and TRBJ2-7; D perhaps matches TRBD1 (6 bases). Trimming cost V 0 bases and J 2 bases, with 8 bases left between them. Looked up from germline, CDR1 is MNHEY and CDR2 is SVGEGT. The CDR3 is 14 amino acids. CDR3 protein: CASSYSRGPYEQYF. The CDR3, as DNA: TGTGCCAGCAGTTACTCCAGGGGTCCCTACGAGCAGTACTTC.

The rearrangement links TRBV6-5 to TRBJ2-2; the D gene is possibly TRBD1 (5 bases). Germline CDR1 and CDR2: MNHEY and SVGAGI. Trimming pared 8 bases from V and 3 bases from J, leaving 13 bases between. The CDR3 is 14 amino acids. The CDR3 sequence: CASGRTTYTGELFF. CDR3 coding DNA: TGTGCCAGCGGTAGGACAACTTACACCGGGGAGCTGTTTTTT.

The chain joins TRBV6-5 to TRBJ2-2, with 10 bases that match TRBD1. Germline V gives CDR1 MNHEY, CDR2 SVGAGI. Losses at the gene ends were 5 bases for V and 5 bases for J; bases not matched to a gene: 5. This CDR3 has 15 residues. In DNA form, the CDR3 reads TGTGCCAGCAGTCGGACAGGGGGTCCGACCGGGGAGCTGTTTTTT. Translation: CASSRTGGPTGELFF.

The V call is TRBV6-2 or TRBV6-3, the J call TRBJ2-3; 8 positions match TRBD2. The CDR3 extends over 16 amino acids. V dropped 2 bases and J dropped 4; count of bases not matched to a gene: 8. Germline assignment: CDR1 MNHEY and CDR2 SVGEGT. The CDR3 nucleotides are TGTGCCAGCAGTTACCTTGGCGGGGGGATCGCAGATACGCAGTATTTT. It is translated as CASSYLGGGIADTQYF.

The gene calls are TRBV18 and TRBJ2-3; D gene ambiguous. V dropped 3 bases and J dropped 4 bases, with 8 bases sitting between them. Germline V gene data show CDR1 as KGHSH and CDR2 as LQKENI. There are 13 residues in the CDR3. DNA of the CDR3: TGTGCCAGCTCACCTCCCTCCGCAGATACGCAGTATTTT. It encodes CASSPPSADTQYF.

The table lists this clonotype with a few counts. The chain employs TRBV27 and TRBJ2-7; 12 positions match TRBD2. Germline CDR1 MNHEY, CDR2 SMNVEV (reference sequence). The ends lost 3 bases at V and 2 bases at J; junction bases unmatched: 5. The CDR3 is 16 amino acids. CDR3 nucleotides: TGTGCCAGCAGTTTGCTTACTAGCGGGGGGACCTACGAGCAGTACTTC. Encoded protein: CASSLLTSGGTYEQYF.

About this clonotype: Compared with germline, one end of the junction differs, possibly owing to a read error. CDR3 nucleotide sequence: TGTGCTAGCAGCCCTCTCCCCACAGGGGCCAAAAACATTCAGTACTTC. Protein: CASSPLPTGAKNIQYF. The chain joins TRBV7-7 to TRBJ2-4; D may be TRBD1 (6 bases). Germline CDR1 is SSHAT and CDR2 is FNYEAQ (reference sequence). The CDR3 has 16 residues.

A few counts support this clonotype. This sequence joins TRBV2 and TRBJ2-5; 13 nucleotides agree with TRBD2. There are 14 residues in the CDR3. Germline-derived CDR1 and CDR2 are SNHLY and FYNNEI. V lost 4 bases to trimming and J lost 7 bases; unmatched junction nucleotides: 3. This chain's CDR3 is CASSVRTSGRTQYF. The CDR3 DNA is TGTGCCAGCAGTGTCCGGACTAGCGGGAGGACCCAGTACTTC.

The table lists this clonotype with a few counts. CDR3 coding DNA: TGTGCCAGCTCACCAACGGGGGCTCAGGGGAATGAGCAGTTCTTC. It is translated as CASSPTGAQGNEQFF. The J gene is TRBJ2-1, the V gene TRBV18, with D tentatively TRBD1 or TRBD2 (6 bases each). Trimming removed 2 bases at V and 7 bases at J, with 15 bases between. Germline CDR1 is KGHSH and CDR2 is LQKENI. The CDR3 consists of 15 residues.

This rearrangement joins TRBV5-6 to TRBJ1-5, with no clear D. Trimming stripped 0 bases from V and 4 bases from J, with 5 bases between. Germline V lookup: CDR1 SGHDT, CDR2 YYEEEE. The length of the CDR3 is 13 residues. The CDR3 loop reads CASSLGDNQPQHF. CDR3 in DNA: TGTGCCAGCAGCTTGGGAGATAATCAGCCCCAGCATTTT.

This chain connects TRBV6-2 or TRBV6-3 to TRBJ2-3; no clear D. Deletions cut 3 bases from V and 5 bases from J, with 12 bases between. The germline V gene has CDR1 MNHEY and CDR2 SVGEGT. The CDR3 totals 14 residues. The CDR3 loop reads CASSYGRREDTQYF. The CDR3 coding sequence is TGTGCCAGCAGTTATGGCAGGCGAGAAGATACGCAGTATTTT.

The chain carries TRBV20-1 and TRBJ2-1; D gene unclear. Germline V CDR1 and CDR2: DFQATT, SNEGSKA (reference sequence). V was pared by 0 bases and J by 6 bases, with 9 bases between. The CDR3 is made up of 13 amino acids. CDR3 sequence reads: CSARESYGNEQFF. As DNA, the CDR3 is TGCAGTGCTAGAGAAAGTTATGGCAATGAGCAGTTCTTC.

Remarks on this clonotype: This may be a read error, as it is one base from a much larger clone. The DNA for the CDR3 is TGCGCCAGCAGCCAATGGCAGGGTAGTTACGAGCAGTACTTC. It translates to CASSQWQGSYEQYF. The V call is TRBV4-1, the J call TRBJ2-5; a weak D match, TRBD1 (5 bases). The DNA end is more similar to TRBJ2-7, so the J call may be wrong. CDR3 length: 14 residues. Germline V gene sequence: CDR1 MGHRA, CDR2 YSYEKL.

J is TRBJ2-2 and V is TRBV7-2; D remains ambiguous. Germline-derived CDR1 and CDR2 are SGHTA and FQGNSA. There are 15 residues in the CDR3. V shed 4 bases and J shed 0 bases, with 9 bases lying between them. The DNA for the CDR3 is TGTGCCAGCAGCTGGGGAATTCCGAACACCGGGGAGCTGTTTTTT. Its protein is CASSWGIPNTGELFF.

V gene TRBV5-1 combines with J gene TRBJ1-2; no clear D gene. CDR1 is SGHRS, CDR2 YFSETQ, per germline. This CDR3 comprises 15 residues. V lost 4 bases and J lost 2, with 15 bases in between. CDR3 residues: CASSASAGANYGYTF. The CDR3 DNA reads TGCGCCAGCAGCGCCAGCGCGGGTGCCAACTATGGCTACACCTTC.